The clone carrying this TCR beta chain was seen at least ten times. The sample belongs to a study of T cells in Graves' hyperthyroidism and ophthalmopathy. Germline CDR1 is SNHLY and CDR2 is FYNNEI. This CDR3 region has 14 residues. With V trimmed by 6 bases and J by 4 bases, 6 bases remained unmatched. Regions amplified from RNA transcripts were the TCR beta CDR3 regions. First-round RT-PCR with HTBI primers amplified the TCR CDR3 region. TCRdb recomputed calls from the multiplex PCR reads with MiXCR, one row per CDR3 protein. Among about 770,000 distinct CDR3 sequences listed, about 19% were seen once.

Sample: blood. The chain combines TRBV2 with TRBJ1-1; 9 bases agree with TRBD1. The sequence came from a woman in her forties or fifties with Graves' hyperthyroidism that later progressed to Graves' ophthalmopathy. The CDR3 coding sequence is TGTGCCAGCAGGGTGGGACAGGGCGGCACTGAAGCTTTCTTT. Its translation is CASRVGQGGTEAFF.